The clone carrying this T cell receptor beta chain has only a few counts. The antigen is unknown. At one of its ends the junction is not consistent with the germline gene, which may arise from a read error. Amplification of TCR beta CDR3 regions used RNA as the template. TCR CDR3 underwent first-round RT-PCR with the HTBI primer set. In TCRdb, the multiplex PCR reads were re-called with MiXCR into one record per CDR3 protein. The sample includes around 540,000 distinct CDR3 sequences, approximately 44% of them seen just once. This record belongs to a study of T cells in Graves' hyperthyroidism and ophthalmopathy. The study defined stable Graves' hyperthyroidism as no ophthalmopathy progression within 18 months. Exclusion followed for patients with uncontrolled infection, other autoimmune disease, pregnancy or lactation. Study outcomes and limitations: Appearing also in blood were most of the thyroid clonotypes expanded above 0.001. Median prediction lead before ophthalmopathy onset was 5 to 7 months with the model.

The sample was peripheral blood or thyroid tissue (not recorded which). This receptor was taken from a woman under 30 with Graves' hyperthyroidism.

CDR3 in DNA: TGTGCCAGCAGTTTTTCAGGGAGGAATCAGCCCCAGCATTTT. It specifies CASSFSGRNQPQHF. The rearrangement links TRBV10-3 to TRBJ1-5; weak D call: TRBD1 (5 bases). Per the germline V gene, CDR1 is ENHRY and CDR2 is SYGVKD. The CDR3 has 14 residues.